The sequence of this T cell receptor beta chain was determined in a study of shared clonotypes between healthy human individuals. This CDR3 spans 19 amino acids. The repertoire was sequenced with immunoSEQ multiplex PCR; TCRdb's copy has only in-frame clones and lacks some. The sample has roughly 1,100,000 clones; 70% to 80% are singletons. The chain has TRBV1 and TRBJ2-1; TRBD1, as called in the table, went unchecked against the DNA. TRBV1 is an annotated pseudogene. Sequencing was carried out using memory CD4+ T cells sorted from blood. The subset denotes: CD45RA-negative fraction. This sequence originates from a man aged 18 to 35 in good health. The CDR3 loop reads CTSSQDYTLGGSSYNEQFF. Written as DNA, the CDR3 is TGCACCAGCAGCCAAGACTATACCTTAGGGGGAAGCTCCTACAATGAGCAGTTCTTC.